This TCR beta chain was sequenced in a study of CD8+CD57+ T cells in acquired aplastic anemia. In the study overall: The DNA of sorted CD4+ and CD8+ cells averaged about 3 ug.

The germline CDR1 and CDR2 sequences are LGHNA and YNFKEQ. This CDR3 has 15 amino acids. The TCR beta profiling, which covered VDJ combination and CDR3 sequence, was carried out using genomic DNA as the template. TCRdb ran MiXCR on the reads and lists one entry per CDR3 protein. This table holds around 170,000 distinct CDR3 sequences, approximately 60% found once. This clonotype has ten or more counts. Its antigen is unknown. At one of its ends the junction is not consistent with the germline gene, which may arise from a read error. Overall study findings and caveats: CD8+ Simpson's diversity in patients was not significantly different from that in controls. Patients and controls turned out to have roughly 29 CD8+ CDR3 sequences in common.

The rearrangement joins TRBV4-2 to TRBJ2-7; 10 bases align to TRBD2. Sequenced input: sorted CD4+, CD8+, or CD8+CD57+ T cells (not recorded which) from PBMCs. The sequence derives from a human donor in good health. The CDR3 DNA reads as TGCGCCAGCAGCCAAGGTCTAGCGGGAGACTACGAGCAGTACTTC. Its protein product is CASSQGLAGDYEQYF.